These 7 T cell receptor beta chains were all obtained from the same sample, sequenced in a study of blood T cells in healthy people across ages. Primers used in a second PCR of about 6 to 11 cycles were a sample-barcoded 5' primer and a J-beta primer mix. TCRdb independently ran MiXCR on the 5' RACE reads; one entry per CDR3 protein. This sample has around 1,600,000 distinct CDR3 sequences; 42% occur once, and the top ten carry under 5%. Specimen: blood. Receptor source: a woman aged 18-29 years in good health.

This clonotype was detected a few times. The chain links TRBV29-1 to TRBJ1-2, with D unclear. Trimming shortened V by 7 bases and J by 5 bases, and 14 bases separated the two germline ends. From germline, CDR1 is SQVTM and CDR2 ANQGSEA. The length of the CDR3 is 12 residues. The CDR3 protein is CSAGRNFYGYTF. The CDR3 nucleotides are TGCAGCGCTGGACGGAATTTTTATGGCTACACCTTC.

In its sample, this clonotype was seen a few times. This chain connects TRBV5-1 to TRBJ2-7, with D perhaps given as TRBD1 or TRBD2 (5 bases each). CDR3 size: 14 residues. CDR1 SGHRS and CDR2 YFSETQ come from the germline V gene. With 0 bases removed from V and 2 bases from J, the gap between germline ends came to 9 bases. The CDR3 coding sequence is TGCGCCAGCAGCTTGGGTCGGGACGCCTACGAGCAGTACTTC. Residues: CASSLGRDAYEQYF.

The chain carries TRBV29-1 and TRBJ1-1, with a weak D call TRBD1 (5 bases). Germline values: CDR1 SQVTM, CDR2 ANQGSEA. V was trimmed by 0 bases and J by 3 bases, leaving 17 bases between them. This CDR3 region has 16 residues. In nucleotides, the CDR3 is TGCAGCGTTGAAGAGCCTCGGGGGATCGGTTACACTGAAGCTTTCTTT. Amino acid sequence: CSVEEPRGIGYTEAFF.

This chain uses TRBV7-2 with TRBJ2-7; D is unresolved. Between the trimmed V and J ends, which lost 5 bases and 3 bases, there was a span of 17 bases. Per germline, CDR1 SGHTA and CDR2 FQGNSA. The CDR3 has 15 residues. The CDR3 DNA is TGTGCCAGCAGCCGGCAGTCTTTTGAAGGCTACGAGCAGTACTTC. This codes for CASSRQSFEGYEQYF. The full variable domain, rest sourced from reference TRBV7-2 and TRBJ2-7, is GAGVSQSPSNKVTEKGKDVELRCDPISGHTALYWYRQSLGQGLEFLIYFQGNSAPDKSGLPSDRFSAERTGGSVSTLTIQRTQQEDSAVYLCASSRQSFEGYEQYFGPGTRLTVT.

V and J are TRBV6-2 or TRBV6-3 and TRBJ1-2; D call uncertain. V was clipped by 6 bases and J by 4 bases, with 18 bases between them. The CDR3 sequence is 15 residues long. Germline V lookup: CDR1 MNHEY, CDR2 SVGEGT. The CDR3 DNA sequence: TGTGCCAGCAGGCTTGAGGACGGGAACCTCTATGGCTACACCTTC. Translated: CASRLEDGNLYGYTF.

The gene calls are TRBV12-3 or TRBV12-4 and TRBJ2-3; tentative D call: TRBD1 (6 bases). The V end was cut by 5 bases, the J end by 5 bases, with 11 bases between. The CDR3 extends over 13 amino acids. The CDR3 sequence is CASSTGWRDTQYF. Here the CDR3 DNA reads TGTGCCAGCAGTACAGGGTGGAGAGATACGCAGTATTTT.

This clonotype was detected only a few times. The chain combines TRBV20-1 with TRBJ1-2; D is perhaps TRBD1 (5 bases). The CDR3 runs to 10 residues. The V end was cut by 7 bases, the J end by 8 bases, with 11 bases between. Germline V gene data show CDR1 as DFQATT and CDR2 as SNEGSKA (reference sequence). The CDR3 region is CSVSHRGYTF. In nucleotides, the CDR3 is TGCAGTGTTTCCCACAGGGGCTACACCTTC.